This entry lists 10 T cell receptor beta chains sequenced from one sample in a study of neurological immune-mediated disorders. TCRdb itself ran the 5' RACE reads through MiXCR, one entry per CDR3 protein. The sample lists about 25,000 distinct CDR3 sequences; 3.3% were seen once. The sequencing sample was made of PBMCs. The origin of the receptors is a woman in her 30s with multiple sclerosis.

V is TRBV9 and J is TRBJ2-5; 8 bases match TRBD1. V shed 3 bases, J shed 4 bases, and the junction held 2 bases outside the gene matches. Germline loops: CDR1 SGDLS, CDR2 YYNGEE. The CDR3 extends over 13 amino acids. As DNA, the CDR3 is TGTGCCAGCAGCGGCAGGGGGCTAGAGACCCAGTACTTC. Residues: CASSGRGLETQYF.

Concerning this clonotype: This may come from a read error, since a much larger clone is one base off. V and J are TRBV2 and TRBJ1-2, with D unresolved. This CDR3 is built from 13 residues. From germline, CDR1 is SNHLY and CDR2 FYNNEI. The CDR3 here is CASTESTLDGYTF. The DNA for the CDR3 is TGTGCCAGCACTGAAAGCACCCTCGATGGCTACACCTTC.

By sample share, this clonotype is medium-sized. The junction and the germline gene differ at one end; a read error may be behind it. This chain connects TRBV28 to TRBJ1-5, with D unresolved. CDR1 and CDR2 (germline): MDHEN, SYDVKM. The CDR3 consists of 15 residues. The CDR3, as DNA: TGTGCCAGCAGTTTATCAGCAGGTAGCAATCAGCCCCAGAATTTT. This encodes CASSLSAGSNQPQNF.

This clonotype showed up many times. The chain combines TRBV12-3 or TRBV12-4 with TRBJ2-3; 7 nucleotides match TRBD1. Trimming removed 1 base from V and 11 bases from J; junction bases left unmatched: 6. The CDR3 has 13 amino acids. CDR3 amino acids: CASSLGQGMVQYF. The DNA of the CDR3 is TGTGCCAGCAGTTTAGGACAGGGAATGGTGCAGTATTTT.

As regards this clonotype: A single base separates this from a much larger clone, so it may be a read error. V gene TRBV2 combines with J gene TRBJ1-1; D possibly corresponds to TRBD1 (6 bases). CDR1 is SNHLY and CDR2 is FYNNEI in the germline V gene. V lost 5 bases and J 3 bases, leaving 13 bases between the germline ends. The CDR3 has 14 amino acids. The CDR3 is CASSTDRTDTEAFF. The DNA of the CDR3 is TGTGCCAGCAGTACCGACAGGACAGACACTGAAGCTTTCTTT. The full variable domain, completed using reference TRBV2 and TRBJ1-1, is EPEVTQTPSHQVTQMGQEVILRCVPISNHLYFYWYRQILGQKVEFLVSFYNNEISEKSEIFDDQFSVERPDGSNFTLKIRSTKLEDSAMYFCASSTDRTDTEAFFGQGTRLTVV.

There are many counts of this clonotype. The chain combines TRBV5-1 with TRBJ1-1; D is ambiguous. Germline CDR1 SGHRS, CDR2 YFSETQ. V lost 4 bases, J lost 0 bases, and 13 bases lay in between. The CDR3 loop spans 15 amino acids. CDR3 bases: TGCGCCAGCAGCCCAGATTTGATGATGAACACTGAAGCTTTCTTT. It codes for CASSPDLMMNTEAFF.

Turning to this clonotype: This may be a read error, as it is one base from a much larger clone. The chain uses TRBV20-1 and TRBJ1-1; D may be TRBD1 (5 bases). Germline-derived CDR1 and CDR2 are DFQATT and SNEGSKA (reference sequence). The germline V and J ends were trimmed by 0 bases and 0 bases, with 11 bases remaining between them. This CDR3 is built from 15 residues. The CDR3 nucleotides read TGCAGTGCTAGAGAGACAAGGGGCCTGAACACTGAAGCTTTCTTT. Encoded protein: CSARETRGLNTEAFF.

The chain couples TRBV20-1 to TRBJ2-7; D is possibly TRBD2 (6 bases). V was shortened by 2 bases and J by 3 bases, with 14 bases between the two germline ends. This CDR3 region has 14 residues. The germline V gene encodes CDR1 DFQATT and CDR2 SNEGSKA (reference sequence). In DNA, the CDR3 is TGCAGTGCTAGACCTCTCCGGGGGTTCTACGAGCAGTACTTC. Encoded protein: CSARPLRGFYEQYF.

This clonotype was seen ten or more times. One end of the junction does not line up with germline, which may come from a read error. J is TRBJ1-5 and V is TRBV20-1; D gene unclear. The germline V gene encodes CDR1 DFQATT and CDR2 SNEGSKA (reference sequence). The CDR3 totals 16 residues. This CDR3 reads CSAVGKGGYANQPQNF. The DNA of the CDR3 is TGCAGTGCCGTCGGGAAGGGTGGGTATGCGAATCAGCCCCAGAATTTT.

In its sample, this clonotype was seen many times. The rearrangement uses TRBV20-1 and TRBJ2-3; possible D gene TRBD1, 5 bases. Germline values: CDR1 DFQATT, CDR2 SNEGSKA (reference sequence). Trimming removed 3 bases from V and 0 bases from J, with 16 bases in between. The CDR3 covers 16 residues. The CDR3 loop reads CSASGHPGSSTDTQYF. For the CDR3, the DNA is TGCAGTGCTAGCGGACACCCAGGATCTAGCACAGATACGCAGTATTTT.